This T cell receptor (beta chain) was identified during a study of T cells in Graves' hyperthyroidism and ophthalmopathy. Disease duration was under 3 months in the ophthalmopathy patients, who also had a Clinical Activity Score of at least 3 and a NOSPECS grade of at least 4. Diagnostic assessment was based on clinical symptoms, serum thyroxine and TRAb, thyroid ultrasound and orbital computed tomography. The authors obtained PBMCs from 7.5 to 10 ml of fresh peripheral blood. Researchers took RNA transcripts and amplified the TCR beta CDR3 regions from them. The TCR CDR3 was amplified in a first-round RT-PCR using the HTBI primer set. In TCRdb, the multiplex PCR reads were re-called with MiXCR into one record per CDR3 protein. The sample yields 450,000 to 650,000 distinct CDR3 sequences, about 15% seen once. J was trimmed by 3 bases and V by 0 bases; bases with no gene match: 2. This CDR3 spans 15 amino acids. Germline V gene lookup returns CDR1 LGHNA and CDR2 YNFKEQ.

The sequence came from a woman aged 18-29 years with Graves' ophthalmopathy. The sequenced sample was blood. The chain links TRBV4-2 to TRBJ2-1; TRBD2 aligns across 7 bases. CDR3 DNA sequence: TGTGCCAGCAGCCAAGAGTCTAGCGGCTACAATGAGCAGTTCTTC. Translated, it gives CASSQESSGYNEQFF.